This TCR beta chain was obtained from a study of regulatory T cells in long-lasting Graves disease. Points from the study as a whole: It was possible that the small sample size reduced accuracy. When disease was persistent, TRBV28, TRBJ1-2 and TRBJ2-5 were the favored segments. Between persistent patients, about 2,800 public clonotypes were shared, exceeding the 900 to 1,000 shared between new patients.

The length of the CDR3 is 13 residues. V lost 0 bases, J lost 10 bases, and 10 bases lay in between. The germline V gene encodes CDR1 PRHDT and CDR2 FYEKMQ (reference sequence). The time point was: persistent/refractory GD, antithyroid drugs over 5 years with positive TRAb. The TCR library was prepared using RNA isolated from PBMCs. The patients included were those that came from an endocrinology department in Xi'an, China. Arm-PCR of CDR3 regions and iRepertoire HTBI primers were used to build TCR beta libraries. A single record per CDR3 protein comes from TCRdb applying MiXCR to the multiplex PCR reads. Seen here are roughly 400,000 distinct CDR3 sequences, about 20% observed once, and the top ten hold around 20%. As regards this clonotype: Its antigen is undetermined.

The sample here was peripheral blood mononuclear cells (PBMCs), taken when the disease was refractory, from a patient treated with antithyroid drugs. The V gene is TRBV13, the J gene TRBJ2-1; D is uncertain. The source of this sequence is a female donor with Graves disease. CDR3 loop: CASSLGPRPEQFF. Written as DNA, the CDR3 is TGTGCCAGCAGCTTAGGCCCTCGCCCAGAGCAGTTCTTC. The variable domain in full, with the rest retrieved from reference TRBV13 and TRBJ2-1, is AAGVIQSPRHLIKEKRETATLKCYPIPRHDTVYWYQQGPGQDPQFLISFYEKMQSDKGSIPDRFSAQQFSDYHSELNMSSLELGDSALYFCASSLGPRPEQFFGPGTRLTVL.